This TCR beta chain was sequenced during a study of cytomegalovirus exposure and HLA in healthy donors. General study results and limits: Within the data, a cluster of highly shared sequence variants was likely a sequencing artifact. In vitro assays verified that a few CMV-associated chains recognized CMV antigens specifically. About 87% or about 30% of the time was how often most TCR beta V segments were productive, according to an earlier analysis. A later analysis found TCR association rates differed by HLA locus, highest for DRB1 and lowest for HLA-C.

A remark on this clone: The antigen remains undetermined.

The V segment lost 0 bases and the J segment 0 bases; nucleotides outside the gene matches: 11. Germline loops: CDR1 GTSNPN, CDR2 SVGIG (reference sequence). This CDR3 has 18 amino acids. PCR employed 60 Vbeta and 13 Jbeta primers. The assay was immunoSEQ multiplex PCR, and TCRdb's table has in-frame clones only and misses some. The sample shows around 120,000 clones, about four fifths of them seen only once. The chain couples TRBV30 to TRBJ2-4; 7 positions agree with TRBD2. This sequence was found in a man younger than 35 in good health and CMV-seronegative. What was sequenced was PBMCs. CDR3 DNA sequence: TGTGCCTGGAGTGTGCGGGGGATGACCGTATTAGCCAAAAACATTCAGTACTTC. Its translation is CAWSVRGMTVLAKNIQYF.